The 30 T cell receptor beta chains reported below all come from one sample, sequenced in a study of CDR3 diversity in severe acne (dated by TCRdb to 2018 to 2020). Libraries were constructed by PCR. The listed sequencing device is Illumina HiSeq 2000. TCRdb applied fastp at Q25 and MiXCR to the public reads, then kept only in-frame beta chains. Rows matching on CDR3 protein sequence are summarized as one entry with the most common DNA and genes. The sample includes approximately 90,000 distinct CDR3 sequences, with 45% to 50% observed a single time. Clones ranked in the top ten supply 10% of the sample. The sample comprised blood. Receptors were obtained from a male donor in good health, serving as a control.

V usage is TRBV5-5 and J usage is TRBJ2-1; TRBD1 aligns across 7 bases. This CDR3 comprises 15 residues. V dropped 5 bases and J dropped 3; count of bases not matched to a gene: 8. Germline CDR1 and CDR2: SGHKS and YYEKEE (reference sequence). The CDR3 sequence: CASRATGTDYNEQFF. The CDR3 nucleotides are TGTGCCAGCAGAGCCACCGGGACAGACTACAATGAGCAGTTCTTC.

This clonotype showed up many times. A much larger clone sits a single nucleotide away, making a read error possible. V gene TRBV2 combines with J gene TRBJ1-4; D is unresolved. With 8 bases removed from V and 5 bases from J, the gap between germline ends came to 15 bases. The germline gives CDR1 SNHLY, CDR2 FYNNEI. The CDR3 runs 14 residues. CDR3 amino acids: CASQRPTENEKLFF. In DNA, the CDR3 is TGTGCCAGCCAGAGACCGACGGAGAATGAAAAACTGTTTTTT.

This clonotype occurred a few times. The chain employs TRBV10-3 and TRBJ2-7, with 12 bases matching TRBD2. The J segment lost 2 bases and the V segment lost 0 bases, leaving 2 bases of the junction unmatched. CDR1 ENHRY and CDR2 SYGVKD come from the germline V gene. CDR3 size: 16 residues. The CDR3 loop is CAISESRLAGAYEQYF. CDR3 nucleotide sequence: TGTGCCATCAGTGAGTCGCGACTAGCGGGAGCCTACGAGCAGTACTTC.

This clonotype was observed a few times. The chain employs TRBV2 and TRBJ1-3; D unclear. V was clipped by 5 bases and J by 3 bases, with 8 bases between them. Germline CDR1 and CDR2: SNHLY and FYNNEI. CDR3 length: 13 amino acids. CDR3 in amino acids: CASSTFSGNTIYF. The DNA for the CDR3 is TGTGCCAGCAGTACATTTAGTGGAAACACCATATATTTT. Filled out from reference TRBV2 and TRBJ1-3, the complete variable domain reads EPEVTQTPSHQVTQMGQEVILRCVPISNHLYFYWYRQILGQKVEFLVSFYNNEISEKSEIFDDQFSVERPDGSNFTLKIRSTKLEDSAMYFCASSTFSGNTIYFGEGSWLTVV.

The chain carries TRBV5-4 and TRBJ2-7; 10 positions agree with TRBD1. From germline, CDR1 is SGHNT and CDR2 YYREEE (reference sequence). The CDR3 loop spans 15 amino acids. V was pared by 4 bases and J by 3 bases, with 7 bases of the junction left unmatched. DNA of the CDR3: TGTGCCAGCAGCGAACGGACAGGGGGGAGCTACGAGCAGTACTTC. Protein sequence: CASSERTGGSYEQYF. The variable domain in full, completed from reference TRBV5-4 and TRBJ2-7, reads ETGVTQSPTHLIKTRGQQVTLRCSSQSGHNTVSWYQQALGQGPQFIFQYYREEENGRGNFPPRFSGLQFPNYSSELNVNALELDDSALYLCASSERTGGSYEQYFGPGTRLTVT.

This clonotype was seen a handful of times. This chain uses TRBV5-6 with TRBJ2-5, with D perhaps TRBD2 (5 bases). Looked up from germline, CDR1 is SGHDT and CDR2 is YYEEEE. The ends were cut back, 2 bases at V and 0 bases at J, with 14 bases in the middle. The CDR3 totals 16 residues. CDR3 DNA: TGTGCCAGCAGCTTTTTGCCGGGGTCGGACCAAGAGACCCAGTACTTC. Its translation: CASSFLPGSDQETQYF.

There are many counts of this clonotype. V usage is TRBV7-9 and J usage is TRBJ2-2, with D possibly being TRBD2 (5 bases). Trimming took off 1 base at V and 10 bases at J, with 19 bases between the two ends. The CDR3 runs to 16 residues. CDR1 and CDR2 from the germline V gene are SEHNR and FQNEAQ (reference sequence). CDR3 bases: TGTGCCAGCAGCTTAGTTGGTTTTTCGGGATTGGAGGAGCTGTTTTTT. Residues: CASSLVGFSGLEELFF.

This sequence joins TRBV2 and TRBJ1-2; 12 positions match TRBD1. V shed 0 bases and J 4 bases; nucleotides not matched to a gene: 6. This CDR3 is built from 17 residues. Germline V gene lookup returns CDR1 SNHLY and CDR2 FYNNEI. CDR3 DNA: TGTGCCAGCAGTGAAGCGTTGGGACAGGGGGCTCGCTATGGCTACACCTTC. The encoded protein is CASSEALGQGARYGYTF.

The rearrangement uses TRBV20-1 and TRBJ2-1; 10 nucleotides agree with TRBD1. The CDR3 is made up of 12 amino acids. CDR1 is DFQATT, CDR2 SNEGSKA, per germline (reference sequence). V trimming: 6 bases; J trimming: 10 bases; junction bases outside the gene matches: 6. The CDR3 protein is CSARDRGSEQFF. CDR3 coding DNA: TGCAGTGCCAGGGACAGGGGCAGCGAGCAGTTCTTC.

This clonotype appeared many times. The V and J genes are TRBV28 and TRBJ2-7; D may match TRBD1 or TRBD2 (6 bases each). The CDR3 is 15 amino acids. Germline CDR1 is MDHEN and CDR2 is SYDVKM. The V and J ends lost 7 bases and 4 bases respectively, with 20 bases between them. The CDR3 loop reads CASTQAGQGNYEQYF. CDR3 coding DNA: TGTGCCAGCACCCAGGCGGGGCAGGGGAATTACGAGCAGTACTTC.

This clonotype was seen ten or more times. The gene calls are TRBV20-1 and TRBJ2-7; TRBD2 matches 11 bases. V dropped 1 base and J dropped 4; count of bases not matched to a gene: 6. The CDR3 sequence is 15 residues long. The germline V gene has CDR1 DFQATT and CDR2 SNEGSKA (reference sequence). The CDR3 DNA follows: TGCAGTGCTAGAGCACTAGCGGGGGCCCAGTACGAGCAGTACTTC. Translation: CSARALAGAQYEQYF.

The chain has TRBV7-9 and TRBJ1-2; perhaps TRBD1 as D (5 bases). Germline V lookup: CDR1 SEHNR, CDR2 FQNEAQ (reference sequence). V lost 5 bases to trimming and J lost 6 bases, with 16 bases between them. The CDR3 is 14 amino acids. The CDR3 DNA sequence: TGTGCCAGCAGCCCCCGGACGGGGCAGGATGGCTACACCTTC. Protein product: CASSPRTGQDGYTF.

V is TRBV20-1 and J is TRBJ2-1; TRBD2 matches at 8 bases. CDR1 and CDR2 from the germline V gene are DFQATT and SNEGSKA (reference sequence). The CDR3 extends over 17 amino acids. V lost 4 bases, J lost 13 bases, and 24 bases stayed unmatched. This CDR3 is CSATRPGGLGGSSVQFF. The CDR3 DNA follows: TGCAGTGCTACCCGACCGGGGGGGCTAGGCGGGAGCTCCGTACAGTTCTTC.

The chain joins TRBV19 to TRBJ1-5; D is undetermined. The CDR3 totals 15 residues. Per germline, CDR1 LNHDA and CDR2 SQIVND (reference sequence). Trimming cost V 1 base and J 4 bases, with 11 bases left between them. The CDR3 DNA reads TGTGCCAGTAGTATAGCGGCAGGTCGGAATCAGCCCCAGCATTTT. The encoded protein is CASSIAAGRNQPQHF.

The chain has TRBV7-2 and TRBJ2-3; 12 bases line up with TRBD2. Germline-derived CDR1 and CDR2 are SGHTA and FQGNSA. V shed 4 bases and J 2 bases; nucleotides not matched to a gene: 1. The CDR3 runs 15 residues. The CDR3 nucleotides read TGTGCCAGCAGCTGGACTAGCGGGACCACAGATACGCAGTATTTT. Translation gives CASSWTSGTTDTQYF.

This clonotype was detected once. The chain couples TRBV2 to TRBJ1-1, with 9 bases matching TRBD1. Germline V gene data show CDR1 as SNHLY and CDR2 as FYNNEI. V was pared by 6 bases and J by 0 bases, with 8 bases of the junction left unmatched. CDR3 length equals 16 residues. CDR3 region: CASSDPGQGLNTEAFF. The CDR3 nucleotides read TGTGCCAGCAGCGATCCGGGACAGGGTTTGAACACTGAAGCTTTCTTT.

Worth noting for this clonotype: A junction boundary mismatches the germline segment, possibly from a read error. The CDR3 loop is CASSASRMNAGELFF. In nucleotides, the CDR3 is TGTGCCAGCAGTGCGTCGCGGATGAACGCCGGGGAGCTGTTTTTT. The V call is TRBV2, the J call TRBJ2-2, with D hard to call. Germline V lookup: CDR1 SNHLY, CDR2 FYNNEI. CDR3 length equals 15 residues. The variable domain in full, completed from reference TRBV2 and TRBJ2-2, reads EPEVTQTPSHQVTQMGQEVILRCVPISNHLYFYWYRQILGQKVEFLVSFYNNEISEKSEIFDDQFSVERPDGSNFTLKIRSTKLEDSAMYFCASSASRMNAGELFFGEGSRLTVL.

This clonotype was seen a single time. The V gene is TRBV7-2, the J gene TRBJ2-7; 7 bases agree with TRBD2. Germline V gene data show CDR1 as SGHTA and CDR2 as FQGNSA. This CDR3 has 13 amino acids. The V segment lost 8 bases and the J segment 3 bases; nucleotides outside the gene matches: 7. CDR3 sequence: CASCQGLNYEQYF. The CDR3 DNA is TGTGCCAGCTGCCAGGGACTAAACTACGAGCAGTACTTC.

This clonotype was observed many times. This chain uses TRBV7-9 with TRBJ1-1; no clear D. This CDR3 has 13 residues. Germline V CDR1 and CDR2: SEHNR, FQNEAQ (reference sequence). Trimming removed 1 base from V and 5 bases from J, with 8 bases in between. For the CDR3, the DNA is TGTGCCAGCAGCTTAGTGCCCAGAACTGAAGCTTTCTTT. Its protein product is CASSLVPRTEAFF.

The genes are TRBV7-3 and TRBJ2-2; D remains unclear. This CDR3 is built from 13 residues. The germline V gene encodes CDR1 SGHTA and CDR2 FQGTGA. V lost 8 bases to trimming and J lost 4 bases, with 11 bases between them. CDR3 amino acids: CASASQTTGELFF. DNA for the CDR3: TGTGCCAGCGCCAGCCAAACCACCGGGGAGCTGTTTTTT.

This clonotype was recorded many times. The chain combines TRBV5-1 with TRBJ2-5; TRBD2 agrees at 8 bases. Germline V lookup: CDR1 SGHRS, CDR2 YFSETQ. V was pared by 0 bases and J by 8 bases, with 15 bases of the junction left unmatched. There are 17 residues in the CDR3. The CDR3 DNA follows: TGCGCCAGCAGCTTGGGAACCGAGGGGCTAGCGGGCGGAACCCAGTACTTC. This encodes CASSLGTEGLAGGTQYF. Complete variable domain (other parts from reference TRBV5-1 and TRBJ2-5): KAGVTQTPRYLIKTRGQQVTLSCSPISGHRSVSWYQQTPGQGLQFLFEYFSETQRNKGNFPGRFSGRQFSNSRSEMNVSTLELGDSALYLCASSLGTEGLAGGTQYFGPGTRLLVL.

On this clonotype: This may arise from a read error, as a much more abundant clone is one base away. No conserved phenylalanine or tryptophan ends this CDR3, so it is likely a read error. The chain is built from TRBV11-3 and TRBJ1-4; 7 nucleotides line up with TRBD1. The germline gives CDR1 SGHNT, CDR2 YENEEA. The J segment lost 4 bases and the V segment lost 5 bases, leaving 7 bases of the junction unmatched. This CDR3 contains 15 residues. The CDR3: CASSQGAGGNEKLFL. As DNA, the CDR3 is TGTGCCAGCAGCCAAGGTGCAGGGGGTAATGAAAAACTGTTTCTT.

In this sample, this clonotype turned up once. The chain has TRBV5-1 and TRBJ1-4, with 9 bases that match TRBD1. The V gene's germline CDR1 is SGHRS and CDR2 YFSETQ. V was clipped by 4 bases and J by 5 bases; unmatched bases: 9. The CDR3 length is 16 residues. The CDR3 DNA reads as TGCGCCAGCAGCCAAGCGCGGGGGACAGGGAATGAAAAACTGTTTTTT. Its translation: CASSQARGTGNEKLFF.

This clonotype was observed at least ten times. The chain has TRBV27 and TRBJ2-5; 7 bases are a match to TRBD2. The V gene end was trimmed by 1 base and the J gene end by 3 bases; junction bases not matched to a gene: 5. The CDR3 consists of 15 residues. CDR1 and CDR2 (germline): MNHEY, SMNVEV (reference sequence). As DNA, the CDR3 is TGTGCCAGCAGTTTATTCGGGACTACCGAAGAGACCCAGTACTTC. It yields the protein CASSLFGTTEETQYF.

At least ten counts were recorded for this clonotype. The chain uses TRBV10-3 and TRBJ2-3; D gene unclear. V lost 6 bases to trimming and J lost 0 bases, with 4 bases between them. CDR1 and CDR2 (germline): ENHRY, SYGVKD. There are 12 residues in the CDR3. The CDR3 coding sequence is TGTGCCATCAGAAGTAGCACAGATACGCAGTATTTT. Its translation: CAIRSSTDTQYF.

Turning to this clonotype: Because it lacks the conserved phenylalanine or tryptophan at the end, this CDR3 is likely a read error. The gene calls are TRBV24-1 and TRBJ1-2; no firm D call. The V gene lost 1 base and the J gene lost 8 bases, with 4 bases spanning the gap. Per germline, CDR1 KGHDR and CDR2 SFDVKD. The CDR3 has 11 amino acids. This chain's CDR3 is CATSDLGGYTL. In nucleotides, the CDR3 is TGTGCCACCAGTGATTTAGGCGGCTACACCCTC.

This clonotype was observed a handful of times. J is TRBJ2-7 and V is TRBV4-1; 8 bases fit TRBD2. Trimming cost V 4 bases and J 6 bases; bases outside gene matches: 5. Germline V CDR1 and CDR2: MGHRA, YSYEKL. This CDR3 has 13 residues. The CDR3 sequence is CASSPRGGGEQYF. The CDR3 DNA reads TGCGCCAGCAGCCCCCGGGGGGGGGGCGAGCAGTACTTC.

The sample holds one count of this clonotype. V and J are TRBV11-1 and TRBJ1-1, with TRBD1 matching over 9 bases. The trim removed 5 bases at V and 3 bases at J, leaving 4 bases unmatched. Germline V lookup: CDR1 SGHAT, CDR2 FQDESV (reference sequence). The CDR3 has 14 residues. The CDR3 loop reads CASSPGDRDTEAFF. DNA for the CDR3: TGTGCCAGCAGCCCTGGGGACAGGGACACTGAAGCTTTCTTT. The variable domain in full, completed from reference TRBV11-1 and TRBJ1-1, reads EAEVAQSPRYKITEKSQAVAFWCDPISGHATLYWYRQILGQGPELLVQFQDESVVDDSQLPKDRFSAERLKGVDSTLKIQPAELGDSAMYLCASSPGDRDTEAFFGQGTRLTVV.

This clonotype was recorded a few times. The chain recombines TRBV6-1 with TRBJ2-1; 14 bases agree with TRBD2. Losses at the gene ends were 2 bases for V and 4 bases for J; bases not matched to a gene: 10. Germline CDR1 and CDR2: MNHNS and SASEGT. This CDR3 is built from 19 residues. The CDR3, as DNA: TGTGCCAGCAGTGAATCCCGGACTGGACTAGCGGGAGGTTACAATGAGCAGTTCTTC. Translation gives CASSESRTGLAGGYNEQFF.

Many counts were recorded for this clonotype. The chain carries TRBV5-6 and TRBJ1-1; tentatively, D is TRBD1 (6 bases). The CDR3 covers 15 residues. The germline V gene encodes CDR1 SGHDT and CDR2 YYEEEE. Trimming shortened V by 0 bases and J by 3 bases, and 12 bases separated the two germline ends. This CDR3 reads CASSLAGQSYTEAFF. The CDR3 nucleotides read TGTGCCAGCAGCTTGGCTGGACAGAGCTACACTGAAGCTTTCTTT.